Presented here are 24 T cell receptor beta chains from one specimen sequenced in a study of blood T cell repertoires in COVID-19. Profiled with immunoSEQ multiplex PCR; TCRdb holds only in-frame clones, not every one. The sample has roughly 200,000 clones; approximately 80% are singletons. The material sequenced was PBMCs or T cells enriched from blood (not recorded which). The receptors come from a woman aged 55-69 years with acute COVID-19.

The V and J genes are TRBV7-9 and TRBJ2-1; 7 bases map to TRBD2. The CDR3 sequence is 16 residues long. V lost 6 bases, J lost 0 bases, and 8 bases stayed unmatched. Per the germline V gene, CDR1 is SEHNR and CDR2 is FQNEAQ (reference sequence). CDR3 residues: CASSNGLGTSYNEQFF. In nucleotides, the CDR3 is TGTGCCAGCAGTAATGGACTAGGAACCTCCTACAATGAGCAGTTCTTC.

V usage is TRBV7-2 and J usage is TRBJ1-3; D remains unclear. V gave up 2 bases and J gave up 8 bases, with 16 bases separating them. There are 15 residues in the CDR3. Germline CDR1 SGHTA, CDR2 FQGNSA. CDR3 coding DNA: TGTGCCAGCAGCTTAAACTCTGCGGTCCACGACACCATATATTTT. Protein: CASSLNSAVHDTIYF.

The chain joins TRBV15 to TRBJ1-2; D not certain. The CDR3 runs to 15 residues. Trimming cost V 0 bases and J 4 bases, with 12 bases left between them. CDR1 is LNHNV, CDR2 YYDKDF, per germline (reference sequence). The CDR3 DNA is TGTGCCACCAGCAGAGATATCGAACAGATCTATGGCTACACCTTC. Translation: CATSRDIEQIYGYTF.

The rearrangement joins TRBV2 to TRBJ1-5; no definite D call. Trimming took 2 bases from V and 4 from J, leaving 9 bases between them. Germline V gene data show CDR1 as SNHLY and CDR2 as FYNNEI. The CDR3 consists of 14 residues. The CDR3 region has the DNA TGTGCCAGCAGTGAAAGCGTCGTTAATCAGCCCCAGCATTTT. Translating it yields CASSESVVNQPQHF.

V usage is TRBV5-1 and J usage is TRBJ1-1; TRBD1 agrees at 8 bases. J lost 4 bases, V lost 3 bases, and 5 bases had no gene match. This CDR3 contains 14 residues. Germline CDR1 SGHRS, CDR2 YFSETQ. The CDR3 region has the DNA TGCGCCAGCAGCTCGGACAGGGTCCCCACTGAAGCTTTCTTT. It specifies CASSSDRVPTEAFF.

This chain links TRBV6-5 with TRBJ2-1; 7 nucleotides align to TRBD2. This CDR3 region has 15 residues. The germline CDR1 and CDR2 sequences are MNHEY and SVGAGI. V was pared by 2 bases and J by 9 bases, with 10 bases of the junction left unmatched. The CDR3 region has the DNA TGTGCCAGCAGTTACCGGGCTAGCGGTCAAGCTGAGCAGTTCTTC. Its translation is CASSYRASGQAEQFF.

This clone was seen only once. The rearrangement links TRBV7-9 to TRBJ2-4, with 8 nucleotides matching TRBD1. Germline CDR1 and CDR2: SEHNR and FQNEAQ (reference sequence). The CDR3 sequence is 16 residues long. V lost 5 bases to trimming and J lost 0 bases; unmatched junction nucleotides: 6. CDR3: CASSLGQGRAKNIQYF. The CDR3 DNA is TGTGCCAGCAGCCTCGGACAGGGAAGAGCCAAAAACATTCAGTACTTC.

The V gene is TRBV4-3, the J gene TRBJ1-4; D perhaps matches TRBD1 (5 bases). With 3 bases removed from V and 8 bases from J, the gap between germline ends came to 16 bases. The CDR3 sequence is 15 residues long. The germline V gene encodes CDR1 LGHNA and CDR2 YSLEER. The CDR3 sequence is CASSQAGGSEEKLFF. The CDR3 nucleotides are TGCGCCAGCAGCCAGGCGGGGGGGTCTGAAGAAAAACTGTTTTTT.

This chain joins TRBV3-1 (or the pseudogene TRBV3-2) and TRBJ2-1; 7 bases match TRBD2. CDR1 is LGHDT and CDR2 is YNNKEL in the germline V gene (reference sequence). The CDR3 runs 15 residues. Trimming took 1 base from V and 4 from J; bases not matched to a gene: 4. Here the CDR3 DNA reads TGTGCCAGCAGCCAAGGACTAGCAGGGTACAATGAGCAGTTCTTC. Translating gives CASSQGLAGYNEQFF.

The chain joins TRBV30 to TRBJ1-2, with 8 bases lining up with TRBD1. The CDR3 runs 15 residues. Trimming at V came to 4 bases and at J to 8 bases, leaving 15 bases not matched to a gene. Germline V gives CDR1 GTSNPN, CDR2 SVGIG (reference sequence). CDR3 coding DNA: TGTGCCTGGACCCTCTTGCAGGGGGCCGGCGGGGGCTACACCTTC. Residues: CAWTLLQGAGGGYTF.

The chain has TRBV15 and TRBJ1-5; weak D call: TRBD1 (6 bases). CDR3 length: 17 amino acids. Germline CDR1 is LNHNV and CDR2 is YYDKDF (reference sequence). Trimming took 3 bases from V and 1 from J, leaving 16 bases between them. The chain's CDR3 is CATSRAPQGESNQPQHF. In DNA form, the CDR3 reads TGTGCCACCAGCAGGGCCCCACAGGGCGAGAGCAATCAGCCCCAGCATTTT.

The CDR3 DNA reads TGCGCCAGCAGCTTGGAAGTAAGCGAGTTGAGCACTGAAGCTTTCTTT. Amino acids: CASSLEVSELSTEAFF. The rearrangement joins TRBV5-1 to TRBJ1-1; D is unclear. Germline CDR1 and CDR2: SGHRS and YFSETQ. The CDR3 has 16 residues. V lost 0 bases and J lost 4, with 16 bases in between.

The rearrangement joins TRBV28 to TRBJ2-1, with 7 positions matching TRBD2. V lost 2 bases to trimming and J lost 3 bases; unmatched junction nucleotides: 4. Germline V CDR1 and CDR2: MDHEN, SYDVKM. CDR3 length: 15 amino acids. CDR3 amino acids: CASSLSGAFYNEQFF. CDR3 in DNA: TGTGCCAGCAGTTTAAGCGGGGCATTCTACAATGAGCAGTTCTTC.

The V call is TRBV4-3, the J call TRBJ2-2; D is unresolved. Trimming took off 4 bases at V and 0 bases at J, with 9 bases between the two ends. Germline V lookup: CDR1 LGHNA, CDR2 YSLEER. The CDR3 has 15 residues. The chain's CDR3 is CASSPVVANTGELFF. The DNA of the CDR3 is TGCGCCAGCAGCCCTGTAGTGGCGAACACCGGGGAGCTGTTTTTT.

In nucleotides, the CDR3 is TGTGCCAGCAGCGGGGACATTCATCAGCCCCAGCATTTT. Translating gives CASSGDIHQPQHF. This chain joins TRBV7-2 and TRBJ1-5; D is perhaps TRBD1 (6 bases). Germline V gives CDR1 SGHTA, CDR2 FQGNSA. The CDR3 runs to 13 residues. Trimming removed 5 bases at V and 5 bases at J, with 10 bases between.

The gene calls are TRBV7-2 and TRBJ2-5, with TRBD2 matching over 10 bases. This CDR3 is 17 amino acids long. From germline, CDR1 is SGHTA and CDR2 FQGNSA. With 1 base clipped from V and 2 bases from J, the junction kept 7 bases outside the gene matches. The CDR3 nucleotides read TGTGCCAGCAGCTTAGGCCGAGCGGGGGGGCTTCAAGAGACCCAGTACTTC. The encoded protein is CASSLGRAGGLQETQYF.

The chain carries TRBV5-4 and TRBJ2-5; tentatively, D is TRBD2 (6 bases). Germline lookup yields CDR1 SGHNT and CDR2 YYREEE (reference sequence). This CDR3 has 13 amino acids. V lost 1 base and J 4 bases, leaving 8 bases between the germline ends. The CDR3 sequence is CASSLPGGETQYF. The CDR3 DNA is TGTGCCAGCAGCTTGCCCGGGGGAGAGACCCAGTACTTC.

The V call is TRBV20-1, the J call TRBJ2-7, with 7 bases matching TRBD1. V lost 7 bases to trimming and J lost 5 bases; unmatched junction nucleotides: 5. Germline V gene data show CDR1 as DFQATT and CDR2 as SNEGSKA (reference sequence). This CDR3 is 11 amino acids long. CDR3 amino acids: CSVPGGNEQYV. In DNA, the CDR3 is TGCAGTGTGCCAGGGGGTAACGAGCAGTACGTC.

V usage is TRBV3-1 (or the pseudogene TRBV3-2) and J usage is TRBJ1-4, with a tentative D call TRBD1 (5 bases). CDR1 and CDR2 (germline): LGHDT, YNNKEL (reference sequence). The CDR3 has 14 amino acids. V dropped 1 base and J dropped 8 bases, with 11 bases sitting between them. The CDR3 DNA reads as TGTGCCAGCAGCCAAGGGGCAGGGTGGGAAAAACTGTTTTTT. It specifies CASSQGAGWEKLFF.

This chain links TRBV5-6 with TRBJ2-5, with D hard to call. This CDR3 spans 14 amino acids. The germline V gene has CDR1 SGHDT and CDR2 YYEEEE. V lost 4 bases, J lost 2 bases, and 12 bases lay in between. Written as DNA, the CDR3 is TGTGCCAGCAGCCCCATAGTGGTACAAGAGACCCAGTACTTC. It codes for CASSPIVVQETQYF.

This clone was observed a handful of times. V gene TRBV25-1 combines with J gene TRBJ1-6; D is unclear. The CDR3 has 14 amino acids. Trimming removed 1 base from V and 13 bases from J, with 14 bases in between. Germline CDR1 and CDR2: MGHDK and SYGVNS. CDR3 protein: CASSEFRLPLPLHF. The CDR3 bases are TGTGCCAGCAGTGAATTTCGTCTACCCCTCCCCCTCCACTTT.

This clone is a singleton in its sample. This sequence joins TRBV18 and TRBJ1-1, with 8 bases that match TRBD1. Germline values: CDR1 KGHSH, CDR2 LQKENI. Trimming cost V 3 bases and J 5 bases; bases outside gene matches: 11. The CDR3 contains 16 residues. The chain's CDR3 is CASSPENRGGKTEAFF. CDR3 coding DNA: TGTGCCAGCTCACCTGAAAACAGGGGGGGTAAGACTGAAGCTTTCTTT.

V and J are TRBV3-1 (or the pseudogene TRBV3-2) and TRBJ2-7; the D is unclear. Trimming cost V 0 bases and J 8 bases, with 11 bases left between them. This CDR3 has 13 amino acids. Germline V gene lookup returns CDR1 LGHDT and CDR2 YNNKEL (reference sequence). The CDR3 DNA reads TGTGCCAGCAGCCAAGATAGGAGTTTAAAGCAGTACGTC. It specifies CASSQDRSLKQYV.

The genes are TRBV27 and TRBJ1-1, with TRBD1 as a possible D gene (6 bases). This CDR3 comprises 14 residues. Germline lookup yields CDR1 MNHEY and CDR2 SMNVEV (reference sequence). V lost 5 bases, J lost 1 base, and 11 bases lay in between. The CDR3 sequence: CASSPDSKNTEAFF. The CDR3 DNA reads as TGTGCCAGCAGTCCGGACAGCAAGAACACTGAAGCTTTCTTT.